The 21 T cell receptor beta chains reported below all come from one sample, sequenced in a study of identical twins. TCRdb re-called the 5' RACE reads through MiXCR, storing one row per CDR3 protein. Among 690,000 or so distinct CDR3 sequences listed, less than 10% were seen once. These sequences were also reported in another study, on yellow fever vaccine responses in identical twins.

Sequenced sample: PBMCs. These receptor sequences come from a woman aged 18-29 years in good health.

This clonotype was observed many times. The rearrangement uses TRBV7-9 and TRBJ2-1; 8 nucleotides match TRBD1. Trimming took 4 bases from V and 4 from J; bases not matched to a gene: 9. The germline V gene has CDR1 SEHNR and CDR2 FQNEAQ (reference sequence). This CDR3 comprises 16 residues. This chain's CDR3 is CASSSGQGGIYNEQFF. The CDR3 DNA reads TGTGCCAGCAGCTCCGGACAGGGTGGGATTTACAATGAGCAGTTCTTC.

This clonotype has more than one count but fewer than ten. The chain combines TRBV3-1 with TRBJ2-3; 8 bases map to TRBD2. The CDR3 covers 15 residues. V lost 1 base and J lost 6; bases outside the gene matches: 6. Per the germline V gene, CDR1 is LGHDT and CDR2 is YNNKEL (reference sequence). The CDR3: CASSQGLAGPDTQYF. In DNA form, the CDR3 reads TGTGCCAGCAGCCAAGGATTAGCGGGACCGGATACGCAGTATTTT.

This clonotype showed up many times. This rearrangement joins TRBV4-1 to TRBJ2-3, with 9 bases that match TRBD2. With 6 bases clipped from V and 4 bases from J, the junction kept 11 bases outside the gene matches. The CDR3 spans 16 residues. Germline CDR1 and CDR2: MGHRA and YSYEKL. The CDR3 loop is CASSPFGRGGADTQYF. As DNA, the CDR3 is TGCGCCAGCAGTCCCTTTGGGCGGGGGGGGGCAGATACGCAGTATTTT.

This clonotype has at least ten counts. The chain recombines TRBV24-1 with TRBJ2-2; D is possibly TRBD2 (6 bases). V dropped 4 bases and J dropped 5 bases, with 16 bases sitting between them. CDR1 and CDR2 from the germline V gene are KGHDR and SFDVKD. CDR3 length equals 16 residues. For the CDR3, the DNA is TGTGCCACCAGTGACCCCTGGACCGGAGGGACCGGGGAGCTGTTTTTT. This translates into CATSDPWTGGTGELFF.

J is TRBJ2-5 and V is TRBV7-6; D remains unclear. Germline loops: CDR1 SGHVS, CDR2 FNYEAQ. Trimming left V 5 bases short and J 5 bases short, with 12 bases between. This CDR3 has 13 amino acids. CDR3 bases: TGTGCCAGCAGCCCATCTCCCTCGGAGACCCAGTACTTC. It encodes CASSPSPSETQYF. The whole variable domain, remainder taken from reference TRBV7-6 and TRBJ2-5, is GAGVSQSPRYKVTKRGQDVALRCDPISGHVSLYWYRQALGQGPEFLTYFNYEAQQDKSGLPNDRFSAERPEGSISTLTIQRTEQRDSAMYRCASSPSPSETQYFGPGTRLLVL.

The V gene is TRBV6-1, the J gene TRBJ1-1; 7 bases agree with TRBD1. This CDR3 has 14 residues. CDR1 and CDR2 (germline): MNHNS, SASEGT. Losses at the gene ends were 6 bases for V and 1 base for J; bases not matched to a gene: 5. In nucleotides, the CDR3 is TGTGCCAGCAGAAGACAGGGTAAGAACACTGAAGCTTTCTTT. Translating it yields CASRRQGKNTEAFF.

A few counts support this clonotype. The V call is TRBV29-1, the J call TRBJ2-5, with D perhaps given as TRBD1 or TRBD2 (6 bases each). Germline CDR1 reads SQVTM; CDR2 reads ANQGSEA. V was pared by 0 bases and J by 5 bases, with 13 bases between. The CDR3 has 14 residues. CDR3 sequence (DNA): TGCAGCGTTGAAGACCGCGGAGGGGGGGAGACCCAGTACTTC. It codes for CSVEDRGGGETQYF.

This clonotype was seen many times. The CDR3 is CASSQDRTSGYTDTQYF. The CDR3 nucleotides read TGCGCCAGCAGCCAAGACAGGACTAGCGGGTACACAGATACGCAGTATTTT. The chain is built from TRBV4-3 and TRBJ2-3; TRBD2 matches at 11 bases. The CDR3 extends over 17 amino acids. The V gene's germline CDR1 is LGHNA and CDR2 YSLEER. The V gene end was trimmed by 0 bases and the J gene end by 2 bases; junction bases not matched to a gene: 4.

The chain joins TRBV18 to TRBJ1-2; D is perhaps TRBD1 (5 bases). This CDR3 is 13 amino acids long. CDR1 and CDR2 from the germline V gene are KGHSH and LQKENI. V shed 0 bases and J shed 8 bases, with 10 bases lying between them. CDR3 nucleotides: TGTGCCAGCTCACCACCATGGACACAGGGCTACACCTTC. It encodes CASSPPWTQGYTF.

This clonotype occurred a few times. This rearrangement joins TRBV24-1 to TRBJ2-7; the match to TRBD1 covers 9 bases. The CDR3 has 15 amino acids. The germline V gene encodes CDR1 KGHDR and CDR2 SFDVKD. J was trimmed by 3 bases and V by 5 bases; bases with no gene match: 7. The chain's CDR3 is CATSVYGTGNYEQYF. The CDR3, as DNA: TGTGCCACCAGTGTATACGGGACAGGGAACTACGAGCAGTACTTC.

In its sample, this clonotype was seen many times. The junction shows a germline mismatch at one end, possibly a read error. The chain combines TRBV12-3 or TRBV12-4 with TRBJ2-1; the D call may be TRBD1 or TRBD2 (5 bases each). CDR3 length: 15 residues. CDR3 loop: CASSSRGSSYNEQFF. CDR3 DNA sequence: TGCGCCAGCAGCTCCCGGGGCAGCTCCTACAATGAGCAGTTCTTC.

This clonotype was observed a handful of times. For the CDR3, the DNA is TGCGCCAGCAGCTTGGGCGGCAGCTACACAGATACGCAGTATTTT. Protein sequence: CASSLGGSYTDTQYF. The genes are TRBV5-1 and TRBJ2-3; no firm D call. CDR1 and CDR2 from the germline V gene are SGHRS and YFSETQ. The CDR3 is 15 amino acids. V lost 0 bases and J lost 2, with 10 bases in between.

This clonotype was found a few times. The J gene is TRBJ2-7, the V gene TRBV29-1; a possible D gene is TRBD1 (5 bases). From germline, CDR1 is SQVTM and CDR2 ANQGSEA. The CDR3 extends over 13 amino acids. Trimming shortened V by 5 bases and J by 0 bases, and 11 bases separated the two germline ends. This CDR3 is CSVFDSHSYEQYF. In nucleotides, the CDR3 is TGCAGCGTTTTCGACAGTCACTCCTACGAGCAGTACTTC.

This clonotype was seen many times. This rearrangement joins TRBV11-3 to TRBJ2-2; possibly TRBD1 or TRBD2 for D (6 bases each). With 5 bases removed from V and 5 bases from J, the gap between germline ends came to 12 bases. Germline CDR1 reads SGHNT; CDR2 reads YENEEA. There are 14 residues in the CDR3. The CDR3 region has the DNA TGTGCCAGCAGCCCCGGGGGCGGAACCGGGGAGCTGTTTTTT. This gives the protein CASSPGGGTGELFF. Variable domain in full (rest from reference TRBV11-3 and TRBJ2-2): EAGVVQSPRYKIIEKKQPVAFWCNPISGHNTLYWYLQNLGQGPELLIRYENEEAVDDSQLPKDRFSAERLKGVDSTLKIQPAELGDSAVYLCASSPGGGTGELFFGEGSRLTVL.

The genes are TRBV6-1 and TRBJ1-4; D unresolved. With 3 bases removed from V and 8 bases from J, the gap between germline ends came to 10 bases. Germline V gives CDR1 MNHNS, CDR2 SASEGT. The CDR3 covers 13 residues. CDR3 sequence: CASSEGEFEKLFF. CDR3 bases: TGTGCCAGCAGTGAGGGAGAGTTCGAAAAACTGTTTTTT.

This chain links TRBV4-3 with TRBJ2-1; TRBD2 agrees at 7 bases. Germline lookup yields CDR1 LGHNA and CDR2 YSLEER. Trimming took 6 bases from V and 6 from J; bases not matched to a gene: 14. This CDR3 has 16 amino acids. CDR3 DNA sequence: TGCGCCAGCAGTCGCCTTGTGGCGGGAGCTGGCAATGAGCAGTTCTTC. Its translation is CASSRLVAGAGNEQFF.

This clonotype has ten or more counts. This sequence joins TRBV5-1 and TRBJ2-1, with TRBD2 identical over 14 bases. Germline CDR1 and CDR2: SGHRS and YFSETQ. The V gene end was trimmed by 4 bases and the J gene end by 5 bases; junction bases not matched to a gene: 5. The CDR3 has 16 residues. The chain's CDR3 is CASSPGLAGADNEQFF. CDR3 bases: TGCGCCAGCAGCCCGGGACTAGCGGGAGCAGACAATGAGCAGTTCTTC.

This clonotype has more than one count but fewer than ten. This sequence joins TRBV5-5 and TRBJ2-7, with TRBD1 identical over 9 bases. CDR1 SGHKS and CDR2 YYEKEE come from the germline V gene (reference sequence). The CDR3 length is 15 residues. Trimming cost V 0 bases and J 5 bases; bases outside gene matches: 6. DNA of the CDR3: TGTGCCAGCAGCTTGGAGGGACAGGGTCCAGACGAGCAGTACTTC. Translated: CASSLEGQGPDEQYF. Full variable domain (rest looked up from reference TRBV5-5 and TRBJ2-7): DAGVTQSPTHLIKTRGQQVTLRCSPISGHKSVSWYQQVLGQGPQFIFQYYEKEERGRGNFPDRFSARQFPNYSSELNVNALLLGDSALYLCASSLEGQGPDEQYFGPGTRLTVT.

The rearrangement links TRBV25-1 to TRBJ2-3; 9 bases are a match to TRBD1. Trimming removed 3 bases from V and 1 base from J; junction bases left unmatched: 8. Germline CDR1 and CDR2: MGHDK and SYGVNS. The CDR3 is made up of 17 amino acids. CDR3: CASSDRTGVMGTDTQYF. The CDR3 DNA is TGTGCCAGCAGTGACCGGACAGGGGTAATGGGCACAGATACGCAGTATTTT.

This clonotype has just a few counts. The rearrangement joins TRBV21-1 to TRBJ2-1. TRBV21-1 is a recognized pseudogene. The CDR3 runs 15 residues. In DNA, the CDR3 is TGTGCCAGCAGCAAAGGGCCGGGTCTTAGCAATGAGCAGTTCTTC. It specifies CASSKGPGLSNEQFF.

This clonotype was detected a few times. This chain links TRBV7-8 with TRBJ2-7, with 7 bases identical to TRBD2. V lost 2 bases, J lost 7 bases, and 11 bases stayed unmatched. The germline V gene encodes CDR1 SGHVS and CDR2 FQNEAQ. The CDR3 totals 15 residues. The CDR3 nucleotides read TGTGCCAGCAGCTTATTTCTAGCGGCCGTCGGAGAGCAGTACTTC. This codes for CASSLFLAAVGEQYF.